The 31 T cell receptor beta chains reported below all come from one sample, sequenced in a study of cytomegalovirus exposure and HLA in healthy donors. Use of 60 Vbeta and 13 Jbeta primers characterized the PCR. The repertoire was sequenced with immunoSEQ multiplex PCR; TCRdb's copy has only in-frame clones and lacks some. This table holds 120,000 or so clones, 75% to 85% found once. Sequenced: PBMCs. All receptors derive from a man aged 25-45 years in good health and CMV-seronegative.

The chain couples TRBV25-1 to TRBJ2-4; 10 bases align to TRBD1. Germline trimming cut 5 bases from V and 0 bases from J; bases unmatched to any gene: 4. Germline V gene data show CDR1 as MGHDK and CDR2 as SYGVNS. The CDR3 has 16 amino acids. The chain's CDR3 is CASSIRTGGAKNIQYF. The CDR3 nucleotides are TGTGCCAGCAGTATTCGGACAGGGGGAGCCAAAAACATTCAGTACTTC.

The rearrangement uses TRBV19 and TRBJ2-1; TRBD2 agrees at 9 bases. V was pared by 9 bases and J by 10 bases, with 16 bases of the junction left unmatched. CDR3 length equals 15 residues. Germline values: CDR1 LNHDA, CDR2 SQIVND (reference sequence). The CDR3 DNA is TGTGCCAGCGCGGGAGGGCCGAAAGGTGAGAACGAGCAGTTCTTC. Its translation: CASAGGPKGENEQFF.

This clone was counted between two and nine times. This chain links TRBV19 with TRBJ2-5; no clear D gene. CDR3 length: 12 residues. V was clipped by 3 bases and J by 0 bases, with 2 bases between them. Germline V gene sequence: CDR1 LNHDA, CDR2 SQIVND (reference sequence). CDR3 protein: CASSINQETQYF. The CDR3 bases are TGTGCCAGTAGTATTAACCAAGAGACCCAGTACTTC.

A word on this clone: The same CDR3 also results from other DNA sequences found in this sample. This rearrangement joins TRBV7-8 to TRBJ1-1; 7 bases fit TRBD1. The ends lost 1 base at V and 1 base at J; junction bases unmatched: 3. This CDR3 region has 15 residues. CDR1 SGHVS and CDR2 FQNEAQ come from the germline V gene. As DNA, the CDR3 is TGTGCCAGCAGCTTAGTAGACAGGGCGAACACTGAAGCTTTCTTT. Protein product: CASSLVDRANTEAFF.

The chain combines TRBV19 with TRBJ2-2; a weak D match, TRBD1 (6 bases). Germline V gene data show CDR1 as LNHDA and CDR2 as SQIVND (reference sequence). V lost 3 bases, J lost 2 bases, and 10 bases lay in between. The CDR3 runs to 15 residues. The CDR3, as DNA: TGTGCCAGTAGTATCCGACAGGTTAACACCGGGGAGCTGTTTTTT. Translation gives CASSIRQVNTGELFF.

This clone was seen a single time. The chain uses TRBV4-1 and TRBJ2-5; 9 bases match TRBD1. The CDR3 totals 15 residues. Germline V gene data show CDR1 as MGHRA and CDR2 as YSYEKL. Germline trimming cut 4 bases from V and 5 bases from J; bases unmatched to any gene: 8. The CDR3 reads CASSRGDRDSETQYF. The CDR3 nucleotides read TGCGCCAGCAGCCGGGGGGACAGGGATTCGGAGACCCAGTACTTC.

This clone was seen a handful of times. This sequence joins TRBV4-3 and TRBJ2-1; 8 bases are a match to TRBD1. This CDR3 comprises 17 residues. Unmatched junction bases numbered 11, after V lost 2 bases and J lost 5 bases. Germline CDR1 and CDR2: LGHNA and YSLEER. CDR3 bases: TGCGCCAGCAGCCAACGGACAGGGACGCAGTACGACAATGAGCAGTTCTTC. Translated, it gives CASSQRTGTQYDNEQFF.

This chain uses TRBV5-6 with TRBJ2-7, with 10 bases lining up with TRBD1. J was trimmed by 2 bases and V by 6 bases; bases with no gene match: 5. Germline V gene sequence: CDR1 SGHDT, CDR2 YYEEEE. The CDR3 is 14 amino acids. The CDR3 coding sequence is TGTGCCAGCAAAAACGGACAGGGGGCCTACGAGCAGTACTTC. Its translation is CASKNGQGAYEQYF.

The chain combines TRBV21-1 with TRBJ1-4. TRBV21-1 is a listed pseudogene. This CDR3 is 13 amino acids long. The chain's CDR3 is CASKEGWGEKLFF. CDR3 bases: TGTGCCAGCAAGGAGGGCTGGGGGGAAAAACTGTTTTTT.

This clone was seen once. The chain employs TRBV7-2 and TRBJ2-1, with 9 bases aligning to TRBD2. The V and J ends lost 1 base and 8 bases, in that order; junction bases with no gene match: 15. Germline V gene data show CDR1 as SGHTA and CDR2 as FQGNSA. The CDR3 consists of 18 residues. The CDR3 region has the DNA TGTGCCAGCAGCTTAGATCCCCTGGCGGGAGGGCCGCGTGATGAGCAGTTCTTC. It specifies CASSLDPLAGGPRDEQFF.

CDR3 loop: CASSEPNQPQHF. The DNA of the CDR3 is TGTGCCAGCAGTGAACCGAATCAGCCCCAGCATTTT. The genes are TRBV2 and TRBJ1-5, with D uncertain. Between the trimmed V and J ends, which lost 2 bases and 4 bases, there was a span of 3 bases. Germline values: CDR1 SNHLY, CDR2 FYNNEI. The CDR3 spans 12 residues.

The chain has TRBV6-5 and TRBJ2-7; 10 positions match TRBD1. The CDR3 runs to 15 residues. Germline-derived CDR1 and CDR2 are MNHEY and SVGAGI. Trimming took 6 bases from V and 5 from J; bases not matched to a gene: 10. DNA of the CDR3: TGTGCCAGCAGCCGAGGGGGACAGGGGACCCACGAGCAGTACTTC. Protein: CASSRGGQGTHEQYF.

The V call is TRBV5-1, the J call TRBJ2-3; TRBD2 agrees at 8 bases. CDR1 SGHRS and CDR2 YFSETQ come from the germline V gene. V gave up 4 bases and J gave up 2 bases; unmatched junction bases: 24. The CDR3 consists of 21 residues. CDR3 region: CASSINDGTRVRYRNTDTQYF. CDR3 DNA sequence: TGCGCCAGCAGCATCAATGACGGGACTAGGGTTCGTTATCGGAACACAGATACGCAGTATTTT.

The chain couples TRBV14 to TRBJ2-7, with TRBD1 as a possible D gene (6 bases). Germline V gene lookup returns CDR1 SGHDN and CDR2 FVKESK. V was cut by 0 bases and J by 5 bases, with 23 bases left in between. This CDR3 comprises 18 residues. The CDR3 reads CASSQEVRGRAGRDEQYF. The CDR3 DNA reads TGTGCCAGCAGCCAAGAAGTCAGGGGAAGGGCCGGACGTGACGAGCAGTACTTC.

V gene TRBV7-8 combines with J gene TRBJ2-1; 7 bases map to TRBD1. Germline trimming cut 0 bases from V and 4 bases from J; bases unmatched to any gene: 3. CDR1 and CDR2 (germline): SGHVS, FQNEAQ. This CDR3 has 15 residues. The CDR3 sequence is CASSLATGRYNEQFF. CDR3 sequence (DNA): TGTGCCAGCAGCTTAGCGACAGGGAGATACAATGAGCAGTTCTTC.

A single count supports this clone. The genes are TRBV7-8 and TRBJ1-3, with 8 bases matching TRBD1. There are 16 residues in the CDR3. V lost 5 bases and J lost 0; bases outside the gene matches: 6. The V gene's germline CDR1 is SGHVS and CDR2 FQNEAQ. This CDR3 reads CASSPRDRISGNTIYF. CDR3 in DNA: TGTGCCAGCAGCCCAAGGGACAGGATCTCTGGAAACACCATATATTTT.

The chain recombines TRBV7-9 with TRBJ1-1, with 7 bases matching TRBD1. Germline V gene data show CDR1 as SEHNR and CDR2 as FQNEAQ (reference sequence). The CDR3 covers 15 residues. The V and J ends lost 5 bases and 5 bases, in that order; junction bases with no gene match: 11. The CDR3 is CASSLRGQELTEAFF. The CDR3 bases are TGTGCCAGCAGCCTCCGAGGACAGGAATTGACTGAAGCTTTCTTT.

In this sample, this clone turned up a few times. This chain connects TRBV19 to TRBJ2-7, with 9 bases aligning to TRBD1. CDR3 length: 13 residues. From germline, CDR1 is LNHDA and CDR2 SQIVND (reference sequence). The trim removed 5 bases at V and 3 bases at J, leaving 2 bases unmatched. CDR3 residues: CASSATGGYEQYF. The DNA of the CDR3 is TGTGCCAGTAGTGCGACAGGGGGCTACGAGCAGTACTTC. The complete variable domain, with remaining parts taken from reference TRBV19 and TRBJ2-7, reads DGGITQSPKYLFRKEGQNVTLSCEQNLNHDAMYWYRQDPGQGLRLIYYSQIVNDFQKGDIAEGYSVSREKKESFPLTVTSAQKNPTAFYLCASSATGGYEQYFGPGTRLTVT.

CDR3 sequence reads: CASSPREAQETQYF. The CDR3 nucleotides read TGCGCCAGCAGCCCCAGGGAAGCACAAGAGACCCAGTACTTC. This chain joins TRBV4-1 and TRBJ2-5; perhaps TRBD1 as D (5 bases). CDR3 length: 14 residues. The germline CDR1 and CDR2 sequences are MGHRA and YSYEKL. V was pared by 4 bases and J by 2 bases, with 11 bases between.

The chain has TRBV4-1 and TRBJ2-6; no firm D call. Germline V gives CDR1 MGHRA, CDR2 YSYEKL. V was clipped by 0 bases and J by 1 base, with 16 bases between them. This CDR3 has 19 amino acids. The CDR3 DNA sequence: TGCGCCAGCAGCCAAGAGGCGGCTTTAATGGGTTCTGGGGCCAACGTCCTGACTTTC. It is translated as CASSQEAALMGSGANVLTF.

The CDR3 DNA sequence: TGCAGCGTACGACCAGGTGTCTCCTACGAGCAGTACTTC. Amino acid sequence: CSVRPGVSYEQYF. The chain couples TRBV29-1 to TRBJ2-7; D gene uncertain. V was cut by 6 bases and J by 0 bases, with 12 bases left in between. Germline V CDR1 and CDR2: SQVTM, ANQGSEA. This CDR3 has 13 residues.

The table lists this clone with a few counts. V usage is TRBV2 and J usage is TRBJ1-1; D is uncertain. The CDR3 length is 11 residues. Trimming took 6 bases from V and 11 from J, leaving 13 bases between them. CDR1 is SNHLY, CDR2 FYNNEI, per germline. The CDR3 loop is CASSASRSAFF. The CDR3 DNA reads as TGTGCCAGCAGCGCTTCGCGGTCGGCTTTCTTT. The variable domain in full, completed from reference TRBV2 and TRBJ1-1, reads EPEVTQTPSHQVTQMGQEVILRCVPISNHLYFYWYRQILGQKVEFLVSFYNNEISEKSEIFDDQFSVERPDGSNFTLKIRSTKLEDSAMYFCASSASRSAFFGQGTRLTVV.

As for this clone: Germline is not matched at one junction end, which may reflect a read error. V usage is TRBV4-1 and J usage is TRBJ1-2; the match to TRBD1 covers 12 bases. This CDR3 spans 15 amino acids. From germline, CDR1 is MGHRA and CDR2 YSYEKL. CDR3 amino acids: CASSQAGTGGYGYPF. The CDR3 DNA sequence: TGCGCCAGCAGCCAAGCCGGGACAGGGGGCTATGGCTACCCCTTC.

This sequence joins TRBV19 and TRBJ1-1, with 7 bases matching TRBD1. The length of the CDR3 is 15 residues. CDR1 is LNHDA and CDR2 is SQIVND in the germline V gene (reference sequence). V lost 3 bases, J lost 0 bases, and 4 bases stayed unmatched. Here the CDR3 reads CASSMGQRMNTEAFF. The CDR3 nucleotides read TGTGCCAGTAGTATGGGACAGAGGATGAACACTGAAGCTTTCTTT.

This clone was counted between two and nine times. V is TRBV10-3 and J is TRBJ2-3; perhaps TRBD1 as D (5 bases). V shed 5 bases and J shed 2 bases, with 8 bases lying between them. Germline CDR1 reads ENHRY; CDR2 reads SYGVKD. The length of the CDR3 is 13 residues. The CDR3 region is CAISPGYTDTQYF. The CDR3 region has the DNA TGTGCCATCAGTCCAGGGTACACAGATACGCAGTATTTT.

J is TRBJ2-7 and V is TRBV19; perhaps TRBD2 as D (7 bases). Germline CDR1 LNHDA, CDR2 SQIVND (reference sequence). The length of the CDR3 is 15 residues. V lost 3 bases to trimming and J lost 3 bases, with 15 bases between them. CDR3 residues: CASSMGGGGYYEQYF. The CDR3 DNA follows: TGTGCCAGTAGTATGGGGGGCGGGGGTTACTACGAGCAGTACTTC. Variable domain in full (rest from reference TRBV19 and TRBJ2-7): DGGITQSPKYLFRKEGQNVTLSCEQNLNHDAMYWYRQDPGQGLRLIYYSQIVNDFQKGDIAEGYSVSREKKESFPLTVTSAQKNPTAFYLCASSMGGGGYYEQYFGPGTRLTVT.

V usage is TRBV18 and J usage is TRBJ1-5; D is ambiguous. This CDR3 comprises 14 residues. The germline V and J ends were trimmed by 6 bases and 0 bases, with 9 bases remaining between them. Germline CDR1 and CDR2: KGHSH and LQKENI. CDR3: CASSPSNSNQPQHF. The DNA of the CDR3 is TGTGCCAGCTCGCCCTCTAATAGCAATCAGCCCCAGCATTTT. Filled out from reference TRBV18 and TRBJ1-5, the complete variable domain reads NAGVMQNPRHLVRRRGQEARLRCSPMKGHSHVYWYRQLPEEGLKFMVYLQKENIIDESGMPKERFSAEFPKEGPSILRIQQVVRGDSAAYFCASSPSNSNQPQHFGDGTRLSIL.

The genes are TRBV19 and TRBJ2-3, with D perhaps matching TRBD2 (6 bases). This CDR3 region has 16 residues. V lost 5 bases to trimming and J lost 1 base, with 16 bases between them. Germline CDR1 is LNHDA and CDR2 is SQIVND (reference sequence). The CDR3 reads CASSDTGGAGTDTQYF. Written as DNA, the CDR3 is TGTGCCAGTAGTGATACGGGCGGGGCCGGCACAGATACGCAGTATTTT.

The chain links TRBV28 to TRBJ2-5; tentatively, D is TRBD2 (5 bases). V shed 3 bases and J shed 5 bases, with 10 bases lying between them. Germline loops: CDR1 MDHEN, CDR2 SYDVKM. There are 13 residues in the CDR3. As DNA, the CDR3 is TGTGCCAGCAGTTTTCGGGGTTGGGAGACCCAGTACTTC. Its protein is CASSFRGWETQYF.

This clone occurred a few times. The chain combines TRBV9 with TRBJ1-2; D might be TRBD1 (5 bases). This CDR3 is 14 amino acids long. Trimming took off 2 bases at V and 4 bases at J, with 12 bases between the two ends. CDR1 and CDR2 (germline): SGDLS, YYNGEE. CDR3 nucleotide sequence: TGTGCCAGCAGCGTGGGCAGGGCCGTCTATGGCTACACCTTC. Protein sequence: CASSVGRAVYGYTF.

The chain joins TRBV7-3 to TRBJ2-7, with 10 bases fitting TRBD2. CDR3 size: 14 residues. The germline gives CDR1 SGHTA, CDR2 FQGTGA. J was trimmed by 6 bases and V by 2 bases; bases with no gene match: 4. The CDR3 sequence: CASSLGSGRSEQYF. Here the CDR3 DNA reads TGTGCCAGCAGCTTAGGTAGCGGGAGGAGCGAGCAGTACTTC.